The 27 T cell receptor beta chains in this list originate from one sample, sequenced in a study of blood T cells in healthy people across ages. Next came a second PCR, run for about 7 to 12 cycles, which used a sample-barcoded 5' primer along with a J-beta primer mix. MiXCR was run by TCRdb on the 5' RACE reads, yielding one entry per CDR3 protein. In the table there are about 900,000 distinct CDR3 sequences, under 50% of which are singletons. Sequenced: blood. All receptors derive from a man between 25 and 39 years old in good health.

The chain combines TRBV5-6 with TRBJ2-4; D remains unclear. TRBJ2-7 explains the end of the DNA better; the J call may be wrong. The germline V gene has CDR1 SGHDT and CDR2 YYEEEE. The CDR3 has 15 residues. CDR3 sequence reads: CASSPRWSQSYEQYF. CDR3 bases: TGTGCCAGCAGCCCGCGTTGGTCACAAAGCTACGAGCAGTACTTC.

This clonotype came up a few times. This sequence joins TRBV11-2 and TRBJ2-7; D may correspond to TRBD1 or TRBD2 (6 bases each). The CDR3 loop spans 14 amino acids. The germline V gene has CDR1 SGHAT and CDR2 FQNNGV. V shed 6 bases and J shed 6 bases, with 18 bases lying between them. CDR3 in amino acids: CASRFGGGRSEQYF. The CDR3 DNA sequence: TGTGCCAGCAGGTTCGGGGGCGGAAGATCCGAGCAGTACTTC.

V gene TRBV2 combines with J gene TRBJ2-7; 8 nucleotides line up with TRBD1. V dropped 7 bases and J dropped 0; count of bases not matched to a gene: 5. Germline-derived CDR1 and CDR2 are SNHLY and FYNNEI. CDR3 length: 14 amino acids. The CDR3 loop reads CASNLDRVSYEQYF. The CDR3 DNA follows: TGTGCCAGCAACTTGGACAGGGTCTCCTACGAGCAGTACTTC.

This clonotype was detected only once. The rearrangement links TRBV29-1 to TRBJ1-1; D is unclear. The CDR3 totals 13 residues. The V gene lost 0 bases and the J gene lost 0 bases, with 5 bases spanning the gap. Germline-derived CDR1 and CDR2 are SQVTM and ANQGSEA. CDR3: CSVEESMNTEAFF. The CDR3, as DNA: TGCAGCGTTGAAGAGAGTATGAACACTGAAGCTTTCTTT.

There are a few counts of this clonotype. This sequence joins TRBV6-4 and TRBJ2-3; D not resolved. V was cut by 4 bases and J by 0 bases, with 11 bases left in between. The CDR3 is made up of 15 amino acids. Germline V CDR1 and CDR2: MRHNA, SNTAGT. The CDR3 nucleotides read TGTGCCAGCAGTGGCGAGGTGGGAAGCACAGATACGCAGTATTTT. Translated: CASSGEVGSTDTQYF.

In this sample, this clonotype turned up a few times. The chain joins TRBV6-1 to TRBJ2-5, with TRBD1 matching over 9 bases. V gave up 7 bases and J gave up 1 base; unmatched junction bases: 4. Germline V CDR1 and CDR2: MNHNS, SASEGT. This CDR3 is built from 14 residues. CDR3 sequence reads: CASNTGGPQETQYF. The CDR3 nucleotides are TGTGCCAGCAATACAGGGGGCCCCCAAGAGACCCAGTACTTC.

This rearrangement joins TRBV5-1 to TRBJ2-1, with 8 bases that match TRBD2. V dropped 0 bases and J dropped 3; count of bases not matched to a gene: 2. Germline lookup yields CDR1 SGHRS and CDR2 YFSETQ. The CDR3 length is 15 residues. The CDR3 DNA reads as TGCGCCAGCAGCTTGGGTAGCGGGAACTACAATGAGCAGTTCTTC. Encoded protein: CASSLGSGNYNEQFF.

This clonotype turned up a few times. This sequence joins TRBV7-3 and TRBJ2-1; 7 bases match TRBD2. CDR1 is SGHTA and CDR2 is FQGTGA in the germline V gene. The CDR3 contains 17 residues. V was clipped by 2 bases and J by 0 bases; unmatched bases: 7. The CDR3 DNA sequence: TGTGCCAGCAGCTTATGGGGCGGGGGATTCTCCTACAATGAGCAGTTCTTC. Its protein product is CASSLWGGGFSYNEQFF.

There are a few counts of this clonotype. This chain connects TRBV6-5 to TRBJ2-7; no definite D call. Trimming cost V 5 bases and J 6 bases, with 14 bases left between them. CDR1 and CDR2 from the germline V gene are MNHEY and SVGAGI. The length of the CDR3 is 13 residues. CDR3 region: CASSTLPKGEQYF. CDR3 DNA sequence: TGTGCCAGCAGTACCCTCCCAAAGGGCGAGCAGTACTTC.

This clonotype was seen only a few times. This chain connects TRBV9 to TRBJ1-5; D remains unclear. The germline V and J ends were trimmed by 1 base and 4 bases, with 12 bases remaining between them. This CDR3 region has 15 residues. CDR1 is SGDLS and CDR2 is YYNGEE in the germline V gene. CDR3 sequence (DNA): TGTGCCAGCAGCGTAAGCGGGGAAAGAAATCAGCCCCAGCATTTT. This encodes CASSVSGERNQPQHF.

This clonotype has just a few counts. CDR3 sequence: CASSPAGGSFSLNIQYF. The DNA for the CDR3 is TGTGCCAGCAGTCCTGCGGGGGGGAGTTTCTCGTTAAACATTCAGTACTTC. The gene calls are TRBV12-3 or TRBV12-4 and TRBJ2-4; TRBD2 agrees at 9 bases. V was pared by 5 bases and J by 6 bases, with 14 bases of the junction left unmatched. The CDR3 spans 17 residues.

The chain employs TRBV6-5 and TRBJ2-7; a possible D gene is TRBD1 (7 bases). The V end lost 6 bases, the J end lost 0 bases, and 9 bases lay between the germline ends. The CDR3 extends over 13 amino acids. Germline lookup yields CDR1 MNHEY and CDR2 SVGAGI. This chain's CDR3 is CASREGASYEQYF. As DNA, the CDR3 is TGTGCCAGCAGGGAGGGGGCCTCCTACGAGCAGTACTTC.

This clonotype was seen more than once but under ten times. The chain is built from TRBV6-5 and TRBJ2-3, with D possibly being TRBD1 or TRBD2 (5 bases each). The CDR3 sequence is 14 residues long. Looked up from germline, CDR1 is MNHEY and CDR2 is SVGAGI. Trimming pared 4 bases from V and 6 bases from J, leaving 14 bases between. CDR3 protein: CASSSRDVKDTQYF. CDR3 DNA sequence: TGTGCCAGCAGTTCCAGGGACGTCAAGGATACGCAGTATTTT.

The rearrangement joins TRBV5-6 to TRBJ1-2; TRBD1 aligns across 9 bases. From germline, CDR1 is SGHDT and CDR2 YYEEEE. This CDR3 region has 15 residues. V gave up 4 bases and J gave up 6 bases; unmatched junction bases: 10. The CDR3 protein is CASSLRDRESDGYTF. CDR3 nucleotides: TGTGCCAGCAGCCTCCGGGACAGGGAGAGCGATGGCTACACCTTC.

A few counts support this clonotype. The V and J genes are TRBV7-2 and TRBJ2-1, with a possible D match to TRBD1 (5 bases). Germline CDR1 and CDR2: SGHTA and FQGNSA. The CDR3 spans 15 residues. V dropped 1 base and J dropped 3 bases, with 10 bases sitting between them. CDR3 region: CASSLGQGYYNEQFF. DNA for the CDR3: TGTGCCAGCAGCTTAGGGCAGGGATACTACAATGAGCAGTTCTTC.

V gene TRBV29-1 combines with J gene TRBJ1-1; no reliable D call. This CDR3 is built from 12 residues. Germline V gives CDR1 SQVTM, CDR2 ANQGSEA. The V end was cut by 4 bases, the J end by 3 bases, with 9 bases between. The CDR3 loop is CSVGRGYTEAFF. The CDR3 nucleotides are TGCAGCGTTGGGCGGGGTTACACTGAAGCTTTCTTT. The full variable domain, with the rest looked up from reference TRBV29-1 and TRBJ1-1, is SAVISQKPSRDICQRGTSLTIQCQVDSQVTMMFWYRQQPGQSLTLIATANQGSEATYESGFVIDKFPISRPNLTFSTLTVSNMSPEDSSIYLCSVGRGYTEAFFGQGTRLTVV.

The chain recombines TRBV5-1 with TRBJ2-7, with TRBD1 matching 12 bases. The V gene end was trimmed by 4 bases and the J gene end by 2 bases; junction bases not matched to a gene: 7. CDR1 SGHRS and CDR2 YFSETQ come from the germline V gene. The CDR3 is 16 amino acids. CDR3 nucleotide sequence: TGCGCCAGCAGCGCAGGAGGGACAGGGGGCCCCTACGAGCAGTACTTC. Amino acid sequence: CASSAGGTGGPYEQYF.

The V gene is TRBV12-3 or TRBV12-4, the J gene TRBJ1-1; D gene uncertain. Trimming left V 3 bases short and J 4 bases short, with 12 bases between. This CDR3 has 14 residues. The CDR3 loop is CASSLSVGSTEAFF. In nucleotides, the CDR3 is TGTGCCAGCAGTTTGAGTGTGGGGAGCACTGAAGCTTTCTTT.

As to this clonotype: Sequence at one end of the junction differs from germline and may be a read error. As DNA, the CDR3 is TGCAGTGCTAGATCACGAGCCAGCAGCTCCTGCAATGAGCAGTTCTTC. Translated, it gives CSARSRASSSCNEQFF. This rearrangement joins TRBV20-1 to TRBJ2-1; D gene uncertain. This CDR3 has 16 amino acids. Germline CDR1 DFQATT, CDR2 SNEGSKA (reference sequence).

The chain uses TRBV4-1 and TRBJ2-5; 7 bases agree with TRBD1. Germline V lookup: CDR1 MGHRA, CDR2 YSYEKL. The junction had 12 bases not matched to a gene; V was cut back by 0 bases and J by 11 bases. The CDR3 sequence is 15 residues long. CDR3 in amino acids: CASSQDDRVDEEQYF. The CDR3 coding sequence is TGCGCCAGCAGCCAAGATGACAGGGTCGACGAGGAGCAGTACTTC.

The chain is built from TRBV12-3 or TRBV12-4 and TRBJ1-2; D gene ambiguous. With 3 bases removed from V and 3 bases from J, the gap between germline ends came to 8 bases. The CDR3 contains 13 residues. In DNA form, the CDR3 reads TGTGCCAGCAGTTTTGAACGGTACTATGGCTACACCTTC. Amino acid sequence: CASSFERYYGYTF.

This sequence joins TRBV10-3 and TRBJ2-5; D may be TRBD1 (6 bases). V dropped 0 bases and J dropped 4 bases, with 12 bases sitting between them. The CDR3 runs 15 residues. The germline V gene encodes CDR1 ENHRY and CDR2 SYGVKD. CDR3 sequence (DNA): TGTGCCATCAGTGAGTCTAGCAGGGGTGGAGAGACCCAGTACTTC. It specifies CAISESSRGGETQYF.

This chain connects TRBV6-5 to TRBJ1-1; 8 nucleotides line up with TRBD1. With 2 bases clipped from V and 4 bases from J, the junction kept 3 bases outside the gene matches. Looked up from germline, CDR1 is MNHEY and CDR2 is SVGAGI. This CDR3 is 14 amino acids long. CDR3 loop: CASSYGQGPTEAFF. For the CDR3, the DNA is TGTGCCAGCAGTTACGGACAGGGCCCCACTGAAGCTTTCTTT.

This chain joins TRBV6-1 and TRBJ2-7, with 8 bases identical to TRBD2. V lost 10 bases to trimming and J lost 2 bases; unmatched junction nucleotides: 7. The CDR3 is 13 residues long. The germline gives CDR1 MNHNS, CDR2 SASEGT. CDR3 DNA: TGTGCCACTCACCGGGGACTAGCCTACGAGCAGTACTTC. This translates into CATHRGLAYEQYF.

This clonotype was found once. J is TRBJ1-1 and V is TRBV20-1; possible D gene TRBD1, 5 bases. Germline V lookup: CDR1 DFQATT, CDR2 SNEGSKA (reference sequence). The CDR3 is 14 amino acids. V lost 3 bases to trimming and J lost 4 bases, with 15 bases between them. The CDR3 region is CSASSGRGGTEAFF. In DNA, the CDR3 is TGCAGTGCTAGCTCGGGGCGCGGTGGCACTGAAGCTTTCTTT.

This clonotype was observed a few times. CDR3 residues: CASISREGANSPLHF. CDR3 DNA: TGTGCCAGCATTTCCCGTGAGGGGGCGAATTCACCCCTCCACTTT. The V call is TRBV2, the J call TRBJ1-6; TRBD1 matches 7 bases. Trimming cost V 7 bases and J 7 bases; bases outside gene matches: 10. Germline values: CDR1 SNHLY, CDR2 FYNNEI. This CDR3 contains 15 residues.

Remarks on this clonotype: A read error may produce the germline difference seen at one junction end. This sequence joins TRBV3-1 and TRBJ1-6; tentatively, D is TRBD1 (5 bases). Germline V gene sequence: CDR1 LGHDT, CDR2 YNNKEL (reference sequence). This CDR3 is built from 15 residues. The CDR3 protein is CASMTVGERRSPPHF. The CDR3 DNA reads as TGTGCCAGCATGACAGTTGGGGAGAGAAGATCACCCCCCCACTTT.